This TCR beta chain was sequenced during a study of cytomegalovirus exposure and HLA in healthy donors. Overall study findings and caveats: Upon later analysis, HLA-associated TCR beta chains proved more clonally expanded than other, equally common chains. A later analysis reportedly found that, within productive TCRs, an Asian-associated ancestry cluster had fewer N-insertions than the mean observed across the 666 donors. Earlier analysis looked at TCR beta V segments, and most were productive about 90% or about 30% of the time.

About this clone: Its antigen is currently unknown.

It was with 60 Vbeta and 13 Jbeta primers that the PCR ran. Profiled with immunoSEQ multiplex PCR; TCRdb holds only in-frame clones, not every one. The sample carries 170,000 or so clones, 84% recorded once. The CDR3 is 13 amino acids. Germline CDR1 reads SGHNT; CDR2 reads YENEEA. V was clipped by 1 base and J by 0 bases, with 4 bases between them. The chain links TRBV11-3 to TRBJ2-7; D call uncertain. The TCR comes from a man aged 18-30 years in good health and CMV-seronegative. Source material: PBMCs. The CDR3 nucleotides are TGTGCCAGCAGCTTAGGCAGCTCCTACGAGCAGTACTTC. Translating gives CASSLGSSYEQYF.